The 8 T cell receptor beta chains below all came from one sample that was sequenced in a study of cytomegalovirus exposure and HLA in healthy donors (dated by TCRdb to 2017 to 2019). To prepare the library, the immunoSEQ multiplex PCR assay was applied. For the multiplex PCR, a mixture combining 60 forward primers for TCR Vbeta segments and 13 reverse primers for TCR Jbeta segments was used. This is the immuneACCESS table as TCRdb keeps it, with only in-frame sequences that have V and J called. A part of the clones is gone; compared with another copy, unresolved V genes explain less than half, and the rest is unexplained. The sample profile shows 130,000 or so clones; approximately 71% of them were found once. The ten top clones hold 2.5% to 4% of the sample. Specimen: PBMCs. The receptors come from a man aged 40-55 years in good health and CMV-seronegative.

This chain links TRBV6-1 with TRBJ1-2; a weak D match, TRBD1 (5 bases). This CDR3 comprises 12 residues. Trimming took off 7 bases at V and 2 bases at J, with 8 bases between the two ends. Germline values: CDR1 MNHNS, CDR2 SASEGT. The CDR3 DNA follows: TGTGCCAGCACGGACACAAACTATGGCTACACCTTC. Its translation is CASTDTNYGYTF.

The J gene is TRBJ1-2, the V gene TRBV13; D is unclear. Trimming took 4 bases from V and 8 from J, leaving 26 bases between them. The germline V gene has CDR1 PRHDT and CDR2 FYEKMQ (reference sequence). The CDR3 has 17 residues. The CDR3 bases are TGTGCCAGCAGCTCTATGGAGACCGGCGGTCGGGATAGGGGCTACACCTTC. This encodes CASSSMETGGRDRGYTF.

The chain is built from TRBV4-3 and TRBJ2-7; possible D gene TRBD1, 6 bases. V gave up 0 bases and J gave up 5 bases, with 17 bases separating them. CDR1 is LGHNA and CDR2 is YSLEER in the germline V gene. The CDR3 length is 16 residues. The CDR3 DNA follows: TGCGCCAGCAGCCAAGACCCCCGCAGGGGTACCGACGAGCAGTACTTC. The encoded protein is CASSQDPRRGTDEQYF.

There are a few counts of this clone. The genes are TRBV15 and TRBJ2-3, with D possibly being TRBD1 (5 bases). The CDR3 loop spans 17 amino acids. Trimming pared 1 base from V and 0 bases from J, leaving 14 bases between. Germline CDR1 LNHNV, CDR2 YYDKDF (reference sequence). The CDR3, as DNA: TGTGCCACCAGCAGAGTGGGAAACAGGAGAAGCACAGATACGCAGTATTTT. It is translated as CATSRVGNRRSTDTQYF.

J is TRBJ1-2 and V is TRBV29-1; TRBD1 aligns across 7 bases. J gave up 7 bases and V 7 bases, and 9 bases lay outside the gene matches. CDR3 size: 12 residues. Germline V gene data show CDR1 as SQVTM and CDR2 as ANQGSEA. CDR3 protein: CSAHDRDRGYTF. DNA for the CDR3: TGCAGCGCCCACGACAGGGATCGTGGCTACACCTTC.

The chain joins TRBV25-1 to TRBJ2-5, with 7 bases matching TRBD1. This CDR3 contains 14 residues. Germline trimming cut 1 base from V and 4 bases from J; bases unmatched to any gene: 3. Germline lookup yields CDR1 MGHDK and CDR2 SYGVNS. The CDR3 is CASSESTGIETQYF. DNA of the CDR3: TGTGCCAGCAGTGAATCGACAGGGATAGAGACCCAGTACTTC.

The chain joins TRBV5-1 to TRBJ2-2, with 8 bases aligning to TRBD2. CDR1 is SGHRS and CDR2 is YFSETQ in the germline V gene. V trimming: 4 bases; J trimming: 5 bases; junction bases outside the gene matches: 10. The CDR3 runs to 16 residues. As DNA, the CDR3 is TGCGCCAGCAGCCCCCGGTCGGGGGGGGAGACCGGGGAGCTGTTTTTT. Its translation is CASSPRSGGETGELFF.

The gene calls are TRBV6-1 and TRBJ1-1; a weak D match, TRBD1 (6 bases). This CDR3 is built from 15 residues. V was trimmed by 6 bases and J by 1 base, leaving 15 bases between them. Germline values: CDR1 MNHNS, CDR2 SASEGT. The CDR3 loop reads CASSLQGISNTEAFF. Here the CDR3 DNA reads TGTGCCAGCAGCCTACAGGGAATCTCGAACACTGAAGCTTTCTTT.